This T cell receptor beta chain was sequenced during a study of PD-1 blockade in mismatch repair-deficient tumors. Germline loops: CDR1 SNHLY, CDR2 FYNNEI. The CDR3 consists of 14 residues. Trimming cost V 8 bases and J 0 bases, with 12 bases left between them. The assay was immunoSEQ multiplex PCR, and TCRdb's table has in-frame clones only and misses some. The sample has more than 15,000 clones; around 82% are singletons. The chain couples TRBV2 to TRBJ2-3, with TRBD1 as a possible D gene (6 bases). The sample here was PBMCs, taken 4 weeks after starting pembrolizumab. The origin of this receptor is an adult with mismatch repair-deficient cancer. CDR3 amino acids: CASWDTVSTDTQYF. The DNA for the CDR3 is TGTGCCAGCTGGGACACCGTTAGCACAGATACGCAGTATTTT.